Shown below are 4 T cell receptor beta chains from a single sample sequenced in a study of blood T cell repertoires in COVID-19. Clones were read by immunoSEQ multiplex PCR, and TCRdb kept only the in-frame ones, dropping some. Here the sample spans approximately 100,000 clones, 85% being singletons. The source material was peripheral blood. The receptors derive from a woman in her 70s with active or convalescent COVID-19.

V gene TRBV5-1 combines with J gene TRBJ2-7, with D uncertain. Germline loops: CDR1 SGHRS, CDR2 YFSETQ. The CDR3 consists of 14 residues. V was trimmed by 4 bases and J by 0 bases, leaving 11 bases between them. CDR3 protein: CASSPLESSYEQYF. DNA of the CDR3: TGCGCCAGCAGCCCTTTGGAGAGCTCCTACGAGCAGTACTTC.

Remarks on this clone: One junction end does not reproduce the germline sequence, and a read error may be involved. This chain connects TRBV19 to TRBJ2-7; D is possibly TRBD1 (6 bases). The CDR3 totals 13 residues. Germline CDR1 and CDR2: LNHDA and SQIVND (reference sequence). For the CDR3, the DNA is TGTACCAGTAGAGAGGACAGCACCTACGAGCAGTACTTC. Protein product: CTSREDSTYEQYF.

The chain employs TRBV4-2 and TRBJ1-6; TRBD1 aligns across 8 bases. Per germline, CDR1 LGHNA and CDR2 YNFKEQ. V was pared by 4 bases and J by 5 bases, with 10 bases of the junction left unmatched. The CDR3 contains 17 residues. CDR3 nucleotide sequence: TGTGCCAGCAGCCCGACACCGGACAGGGCGGATAATTCACCCCTCCACTTT. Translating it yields CASSPTPDRADNSPLHF.

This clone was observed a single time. The CDR3 DNA reads as TGTGCCAGCAGTTTACCGGGACTAGCCTACAATGAGCAGTTCTTC. Residues: CASSLPGLAYNEQFF. This chain connects TRBV28 to TRBJ2-1; 8 bases are a match to TRBD2. CDR1 and CDR2 from the germline V gene are MDHEN and SYDVKM. This CDR3 is built from 15 residues. V lost 2 bases to trimming and J lost 2 bases; unmatched junction nucleotides: 2. Supplemented by reference TRBV28 and TRBJ2-1, the full variable domain reads DVKVTQSSRYLVKRTGEKVFLECVQDMDHENMFWYRQDPGLGLRLIYFSYDVKMKEKGDIPEGYSVSREKKERFSLILESASTNQTSMYLCASSLPGLAYNEQFFGPGTRLTVL.